Included here is one T cell receptor beta chain sequence, with context. Its target is not known. Amplification used 52 TRBV primers and 13 TRBJ primers. The protocol was immunoSEQ multiplex PCR, while the TCRdb copy is restricted to in-frame clones and leaves out a portion. Here the sample spans about 35,000 clones, approximately 91% being singletons. V was trimmed by 4 bases and J by 7 bases, leaving 13 bases between them. The CDR3 sequence is 13 residues long. CDR1 and CDR2 (germline): SGHRS, YFSETQ. The data derive from a study of regulatory T cells. Study findings and constraints: Skewed V and J usage and few unique V-J pairs marked patient repertoires, most in Tregs. Hydrophobic residues at CDR3 positions 6 and 7 were enriched in conventional CD4+ T cells of CD3G-deficient patients.

The sample consisted of conventional CD4+ T cells sorted from blood. The chain links TRBV5-1 to TRBJ2-3; no clear D gene. This receptor was identified in a person aged 18-30 years with CD3G deficiency. The CDR3 is CASSPNVGNTQYF. For the CDR3, the DNA is TGCGCCAGCAGCCCTAATGTTGGAAATACGCAGTATTTT.